Reported below is one TCR beta chain. The antigen this receptor binds is unknown. No qualities accompany the bases; no much larger clone lies one base away. Preparation of the library involved the immunoSEQ multiplex PCR assay. Adaptive Biotechnologies carried out high-throughput TCR-beta CDR3 sequencing of genomic DNA for most patients. The published analysis was carried out like this. Adaptive's ImmunoSEQ software was the source of the TCR sequencing data for 15 to 20 patients, while a few other patients were processed with MiXCR and VDJtools. CDR3 nucleotide sequences shared between donor and recipient were removed because their origin could not be assigned. At least 2-fold expansion over unstimulated cells and a minimum CFSE-low frequency of 0.002% (template counts) or 0.001% (read counts) were required for clones to be classified as alloreactive. Clones were considered mappable if detected in sequenced pre-transplant spleen, lymph node, or MLR CFSE-low populations of the donor or recipient. Cumulative frequency of alloreactive clones was calculated as a percentage of all sequences weighted by copy number. Sourced from immuneACCESS, this table was stored by TCRdb with only in-frame sequences that have V and J called. A share of the clones is absent; for the studies checked, an unresolved V gene accounts for under half, and the remainder has no known explanation. That table furnishes V, J and clone size, whereas the DNA furnished D and trimming. Present in this sample are 8,000 or so clones, 85% to 95% of which were seen just once. The ten top clones hold approximately 1.5% of the sample.

From cysteine to phenylalanine, the CDR3 is 13 amino acids long. The CDR3 DNA has 39 bases and is translated from base 1. V is cut by 3 bases and J by 7 bases, and the space between the germline ends is 10 bases. The germline V gene supplies CDR1 SGHTA and CDR2 FQGNSA. These data originate in a study of graft-versus-host responses after intestinal transplantation (dated by TCRdb to the early 2020s). Broadly, across the study: Recipients received multivisceral, liver-intestinal, or isolated intestinal transplants. Of the 20 to 25 intestinal transplant recipients enrolled in the cohort, one of whom was a retransplant, a few patients without pretransplant specimens were excluded. A peak of at least 4% donor T cells among recipient peripheral blood mononuclear cells was the definition used for donor T cell macrochimerism. To identify alloreactive clones, pre-transplant mixed lymphocyte reaction products were sequenced and then compared with unstimulated pre-transplant donor and recipient T cells. Rather than going through the commercial service, samples from a few later patients were sequenced in-house on an Illumina MiSeq and processed with MiXCR. Every recipient was given anti-thymocyte globulin induction, followed by approximately 3 years of maintenance tacrolimus and steroids. Graft-versus-host and host-versus-graft alloreactive T cell clones were tracked in the graft, circulation and bone marrow after intestinal transplantation using bulk TCR-beta CDR3 sequencing. Findings and caveats that apply to the study as a whole: Early after transplant, peak levels of circulating GvH clones were found to be associated with declines in HvG clones. Conclusions were limited by the relatively low number and heterogeneity of intestinal transplant patients. High GvH to HvG T cell clonal ratios were observed in the allografts of patients with donor T cell macrochimerism. GvH clones were detected in recipient bone marrow, and some appeared earlier in ileal mucosa or blood, consistent with an intestinal mucosal origin.

In the first month after transplant, blood samples were collected up to 4 times, and after that at least monthly when available. The receptor was derived from a human patient who received an intestinal transplant, so some T cells may come from the graft donor. Sequencing used PBMCs, obtained approximately 32 days after intestinal transplant. The chain couples TRBV7-2 to TRBJ1-5, with the identity of the D gene unclear. The DNA reads TGTGCCAGCAGCTTGGGTTCGGGGCAGCCCCAGCATTTT. Translated, it reads CASSLGSGQPQHF. The variable domain in full, with residues beyond the CDR3 obtained from the reference TRBV7-2 and TRBJ1-5 genes, is GAGVSQSPSNKVTEKGKDVELRCDPISGHTALYWYRQSLGQGLEFLIYFQGNSAPDKSGLPSDRFSAERTGGSVSTLTIQRTQQEDSAVYLCASSLGSGQPQHFGDGTRLSIL.